These 19 T cell receptor beta chains were all obtained from the same sample, sequenced in a study of blood T cell repertoires in COVID-19. Sequencing used immunoSEQ multiplex PCR; TCRdb keeps in-frame clones, though not all of them. The profile shows 150,000 to 200,000 clones, about 90% of them singletons. The sequencing input was PBMCs or T cells enriched from blood (not recorded which). Source of these receptors: a human donor with acute COVID-19. The donor label of this sample is uncertain.

The V call is TRBV4-3, the J call TRBJ2-3; maybe TRBD1 (6 bases). Germline loops: CDR1 LGHNA, CDR2 YSLEER. The CDR3 is made up of 17 amino acids. V lost 0 bases, J lost 6 bases, and 19 bases lay in between. The CDR3 DNA sequence: TGCGCCAGCAGCCAAGATAAGGCGGCAGGGGTATCGGATACGCAGTATTTT. Residues: CASSQDKAAGVSDTQYF.

The chain combines TRBV6-1 with TRBJ1-1; a weak D match, TRBD1 (5 bases). In germline, CDR1 is MNHNS, CDR2 SASEGT. This CDR3 comprises 14 residues. V was trimmed by 3 bases and J by 4 bases, leaving 12 bases between them. In DNA, the CDR3 is TGTGCCAGCAGTGATCGGGTGGGGGGCACTGAAGCTTTCTTT. Its protein product is CASSDRVGGTEAFF.

V and J are TRBV10-3 and TRBJ2-2; D might be TRBD1 (6 bases). V was pared by 10 bases and J by 4 bases, with 16 bases between. Germline V CDR1 and CDR2: ENHRY, SYGVKD. The CDR3 extends over 14 amino acids. Here the CDR3 reads CATEGVAGTGELFF. For the CDR3, the DNA is TGTGCCACAGAGGGGGTCGCGGGCACCGGGGAGCTGTTTTTT.

The CDR3 protein is CASSRRGTDTQYF. The CDR3 DNA is TGTGCCAGCAGCCGCAGGGGCACAGATACGCAGTATTTT. The V and J genes are TRBV7-8 and TRBJ2-3, with a tentative D call TRBD1 (5 bases). Germline V gene lookup returns CDR1 SGHVS and CDR2 FQNEAQ. This CDR3 is built from 13 residues. Trimming shortened V by 5 bases and J by 1 base, and 7 bases separated the two germline ends.

There are a few counts of this clone. The V and J genes are TRBV28 and TRBJ2-3, with 10 nucleotides matching TRBD1. The length of the CDR3 is 16 residues. Germline trimming cut 4 bases from V and 3 bases from J; bases unmatched to any gene: 7. Germline V CDR1 and CDR2: MDHEN, SYDVKM. CDR3 protein: CASSSAGQGETDTQYF. The CDR3 region has the DNA TGTGCCAGCAGTTCCGCCGGACAGGGGGAAACAGATACGCAGTATTTT.

This clone occurred once. The chain couples TRBV2 to TRBJ1-4; the D gene is possibly TRBD1 (5 bases). Trimming took 6 bases from V and 7 from J, leaving 15 bases between them. CDR1 SNHLY and CDR2 FYNNEI come from the germline V gene. The CDR3 has 14 amino acids. The CDR3 nucleotides read TGTGCCAGCAGCTCGGGGGAGTTGGGTGAAAAACTGTTTTTT. Protein sequence: CASSSGELGEKLFF.

The chain is built from TRBV4-1 and TRBJ2-4; D might be TRBD2 (6 bases). This CDR3 contains 18 residues. CDR1 is MGHRA, CDR2 YSYEKL, per germline. V was pared by 1 base and J by 1 base, with 17 bases between. CDR3 in DNA: TGCGCCAGCAGCCAAGGCGTTCCTGCGGGGCGGGCCAAAAACATTCAGTACTTC. It specifies CASSQGVPAGRAKNIQYF.

The J gene is TRBJ2-7, the V gene TRBV28; D remains ambiguous. The CDR3 has 15 amino acids. V dropped 4 bases and J dropped 0 bases, with 13 bases sitting between them. The germline gives CDR1 MDHEN, CDR2 SYDVKM. CDR3 in DNA: TGTGCCAGCAGTTCCTACAACCCTAGCTCCTACGAGCAGTACTTC. Translated: CASSSYNPSSYEQYF.

The chain combines TRBV7-2 with TRBJ1-1; TRBD1 might be the D (5 bases). V gave up 4 bases and J gave up 7 bases, with 25 bases separating them. The V gene's germline CDR1 is SGHTA and CDR2 FQGNSA. There are 17 residues in the CDR3. In DNA, the CDR3 is TGTGCCAGCAGCTCCGCGGCCACGACAGTAGACTTAGTTGAAGCTTTCTTT. Its protein is CASSSAATTVDLVEAFF.

The chain carries TRBV7-9 and TRBJ1-2, with 8 positions matching TRBD1. Germline V gives CDR1 SEHNR, CDR2 FQNEAQ (reference sequence). This CDR3 contains 14 residues. The V and J ends lost 5 bases and 6 bases, in that order; junction bases with no gene match: 8. CDR3: CASSPSGGLDGYTF. The CDR3 DNA is TGTGCCAGCAGCCCCTCAGGGGGCTTGGATGGCTACACCTTC. Filled out from reference TRBV7-9 and TRBJ1-2, the complete variable domain reads DTGVSQNPRHKITKRGQNVTFRCDPISEHNRLYWYRQTLGQGPEFLTYFQNEAQLEKSRLLSDRFSAERPKGSFSTLEIQRTEQGDSAMYLCASSPSGGLDGYTFGSGTRLTVV.

The chain combines TRBV19 with TRBJ2-5; TRBD2 aligns across 8 bases. The germline V gene encodes CDR1 LNHDA and CDR2 SQIVND (reference sequence). V lost 1 base, J lost 1 base, and 5 bases stayed unmatched. The CDR3 runs 16 residues. CDR3 residues: CASSIGGSGAQETQYF. In nucleotides, the CDR3 is TGTGCCAGTAGTATAGGGGGTAGCGGGGCCCAAGAGACCCAGTACTTC.

V is TRBV27 and J is TRBJ2-3, with a possible D match to TRBD1 (5 bases). With 3 bases removed from V and 0 bases from J, the gap between germline ends came to 10 bases. This CDR3 is built from 15 residues. CDR1 is MNHEY and CDR2 is SMNVEV in the germline V gene (reference sequence). The CDR3 region is CASSLRQSSTDTQYF. The CDR3 nucleotides are TGTGCCAGCAGTTTGAGACAGAGCAGCACAGATACGCAGTATTTT.

CDR3 region: CASSQESSGGSPTDTQYF. The CDR3, as DNA: TGCGCCAGCAGCCAAGAGTCTAGCGGGGGGTCTCCCACAGATACGCAGTATTTT. The J gene is TRBJ2-3, the V gene TRBV4-1, with 11 nucleotides matching TRBD2. CDR1 and CDR2 (germline): MGHRA, YSYEKL. V lost 0 bases, J lost 2 bases, and 7 bases stayed unmatched. This CDR3 region has 18 residues.

The rearrangement joins TRBV6-2 or TRBV6-3 to TRBJ2-6; 11 nucleotides match TRBD2. Germline V CDR1 and CDR2: MNHEY, SVGEGT. The CDR3 runs to 19 residues. After removal of 3 bases from V and 0 bases from J, the junction contained 7 bases not matched to a gene. CDR3 sequence: CASSYLSGLAGSGANVLTF. CDR3 sequence (DNA): TGTGCCAGCAGTTATCTCTCCGGACTAGCGGGCTCTGGGGCCAACGTCCTGACTTTC.

Only one count was recorded for this clone. The CDR3 coding sequence is TGTGCCAGCAGCCCCCGACAGGGAGGAATCGGGGAGCTGTTTTTT. The encoded protein is CASSPRQGGIGELFF. This chain connects TRBV7-3 to TRBJ2-2; tentatively, D is TRBD1 (7 bases). CDR1 and CDR2 from the germline V gene are SGHTA and FQGTGA. The CDR3 has 15 residues. The V and J ends lost 5 bases and 7 bases respectively, with 17 bases between them. The whole variable domain, filled in from reference TRBV7-3 and TRBJ2-2, reads GAGVSQTPSNKVTEKGKYVELRCDPISGHTALYWYRQSLGQGPEFLIYFQGTGAADDSGLPNDRFFAVRPEGSVSTLKIQRTERGDSAVYLCASSPRQGGIGELFFGEGSRLTVL.

The rearrangement joins TRBV6-5 to TRBJ2-3, with D tentatively TRBD2 (5 bases). Germline-derived CDR1 and CDR2 are MNHEY and SVGAGI. Trimming shortened V by 0 bases and J by 6 bases, and 13 bases separated the two germline ends. CDR3 length: 15 amino acids. The chain's CDR3 is CASSYSRLAKDTQYF. CDR3 in DNA: TGTGCCAGCAGTTACTCTCGGCTAGCAAAGGATACGCAGTATTTT.

The chain links TRBV7-2 to TRBJ1-2; tentatively, D is TRBD1 (6 bases). The CDR3 is 16 amino acids. Germline V lookup: CDR1 SGHTA, CDR2 FQGNSA. V gave up 2 bases and J gave up 4 bases, with 17 bases separating them. CDR3 residues: CASSLNAGGAGYGYTF. The CDR3 DNA reads TGTGCCAGCAGCTTAAATGCGGGGGGCGCAGGCTATGGCTACACCTTC.

The CDR3: CASSQDGGTGEAGELFF. CDR3 sequence (DNA): TGTGCCAGCAGCCAAGATGGGGGGACAGGGGAGGCCGGGGAGCTGTTTTTT. V usage is TRBV4-2 and J usage is TRBJ2-2; TRBD1 agrees at 10 bases. The CDR3 has 17 residues. The ends lost 0 bases at V and 6 bases at J; junction bases unmatched: 7. Germline V lookup: CDR1 LGHNA, CDR2 YNFKEQ.

The rearrangement joins TRBV28 to TRBJ1-2; D is uncertain. Between the trimmed V and J ends, which lost 7 bases and 6 bases, there was a span of 15 bases. CDR3 length equals 13 residues. Germline V gene data show CDR1 as MDHEN and CDR2 as SYDVKM. The CDR3 sequence is CASTSGVRDGYTF. The CDR3 nucleotides read TGTGCCAGCACCTCCGGGGTTAGGGATGGCTACACCTTC.